The 21 T cell receptor beta chains listed next were all sequenced from one sample in a study of blood T cell repertoires in COVID-19. Clones were read by immunoSEQ multiplex PCR, and TCRdb kept only the in-frame ones, dropping some. This table has around 100,000 clones, more than 80% appearing once. What was sequenced was peripheral blood. Receptor source: a human donor in a cohort sampled during active COVID-19.

The gene calls are TRBV10-2 and TRBJ2-5; 7 bases align to TRBD1. The ends lost 3 bases at V and 2 bases at J; junction bases unmatched: 3. Germline V gene sequence: CDR1 WSHSY, CDR2 SAAADI. The CDR3 consists of 14 residues. Here the CDR3 reads CASSDMTGQETQYF. CDR3 in DNA: TGCGCCAGCAGTGACATGACAGGGCAAGAGACCCAGTACTTC.

J is TRBJ1-2 and V is TRBV12-5; 9 bases line up with TRBD1. Germline-derived CDR1 and CDR2 are LGHNT and FRNRAP. The CDR3 has 19 residues. The ends lost 0 bases at V and 4 bases at J; junction bases unmatched: 15. CDR3 nucleotides: TGTGCTAGTGGTTTGGTACGGGGAACAGGGGGCATTGCGAGCTATGGCTACACCTTC. Protein product: CASGLVRGTGGIASYGYTF.

This rearrangement joins TRBV27 to TRBJ2-7; possibly TRBD1 for D (6 bases). CDR1 is MNHEY, CDR2 SMNVEV, per germline (reference sequence). V was trimmed by 6 bases and J by 4 bases, leaving 16 bases between them. The CDR3 spans 14 residues. CDR3 residues: CASRTPGTFYEQYF. In nucleotides, the CDR3 is TGTGCCAGCAGGACACCGGGGACATTTTACGAGCAGTACTTC.

The gene calls are TRBV10-3 and TRBJ1-1; a possible D gene is TRBD1 (5 bases). The V end was cut by 3 bases, the J end by 7 bases, with 18 bases between. This CDR3 region has 15 residues. CDR1 is ENHRY and CDR2 is SYGVKD in the germline V gene. The CDR3: CAISDPGRGTGEAFF. For the CDR3, the DNA is TGTGCCATCAGTGACCCGGGCCGGGGGACGGGTGAAGCTTTCTTT.

The V gene is TRBV27, the J gene TRBJ2-5, with 8 bases that match TRBD2. CDR3 length equals 15 residues. Germline trimming cut 3 bases from V and 5 bases from J; bases unmatched to any gene: 8. Germline loops: CDR1 MNHEY, CDR2 SMNVEV (reference sequence). The CDR3 DNA reads as TGTGCCAGCAGTTTTTCCGTGGGCGGGGGGGAGACCCAGTACTTC. It codes for CASSFSVGGGETQYF.

V gene TRBV18 combines with J gene TRBJ2-7, with D possibly TRBD1 on 5 matching bases. Trimming took 2 bases from V and 0 from J, leaving 8 bases between them. Germline lookup yields CDR1 KGHSH and CDR2 LQKENI. The CDR3 length is 14 residues. CDR3 in DNA: TGTGCCAGCTCACCAGACAGTGTCTCCTACGAGCAGTACTTC. It codes for CASSPDSVSYEQYF.

The chain recombines TRBV9 with TRBJ1-4, with 7 bases lining up with TRBD1. The CDR3 length is 12 residues. V lost 8 bases and J lost 4; bases outside the gene matches: 2. Per the germline V gene, CDR1 is SGDLS and CDR2 is YYNGEE. CDR3 in DNA: TGTGCCAGGGGACAGAGTAATGAAAAACTGTTTTTT. It translates to CARGQSNEKLFF.

The chain recombines TRBV7-2 with TRBJ1-6; possibly TRBD1 for D (6 bases). Trimming left V 3 bases short and J 7 bases short, with 10 bases between. The CDR3 is 14 residues long. Germline assignment: CDR1 SGHTA and CDR2 FQGNSA. This CDR3 is CASSFSQGNSPLHF. CDR3 DNA sequence: TGTGCCAGCAGCTTTTCACAGGGAAATTCACCCCTCCACTTT.

The chain uses TRBV7-9 and TRBJ1-2; TRBD1 aligns across 7 bases. After removal of 5 bases from V and 4 bases from J, the junction contained 4 bases not matched to a gene. This CDR3 comprises 13 residues. The V gene's germline CDR1 is SEHNR and CDR2 FQNEAQ (reference sequence). CDR3 sequence: CASSGDSFYGYTF. The CDR3 DNA is TGTGCCAGCAGCGGGGACAGCTTCTATGGCTACACCTTC.

The chain employs TRBV6-6 and TRBJ1-4; the match to TRBD1 covers 7 bases. Germline CDR1 MNHNY, CDR2 SVGAGI (reference sequence). This CDR3 region has 14 residues. V was clipped by 4 bases and J by 3 bases; unmatched bases: 2. The CDR3 protein is CASSWTGSNEKLFF. CDR3 coding DNA: TGTGCCAGCAGTTGGACAGGCTCTAATGAAAAACTGTTTTTT.

This chain connects TRBV4-3 to TRBJ2-5; 9 bases map to TRBD2. This CDR3 contains 17 residues. Losses at the gene ends were 3 bases for V and 1 base for J; bases not matched to a gene: 9. Germline loops: CDR1 LGHNA, CDR2 YSLEER. Here the CDR3 DNA reads TGCGCCAGCAGCCAGCGGGGGGGAATTCGGGGCCAAGAGACCCAGTACTTC. Protein sequence: CASSQRGGIRGQETQYF.

The chain carries TRBV19 and TRBJ2-2; TRBD1 aligns across 11 bases. This CDR3 has 15 residues. Germline lookup yields CDR1 LNHDA and CDR2 SQIVND (reference sequence). Germline trimming cut 7 bases from V and 0 bases from J; bases unmatched to any gene: 1. DNA of the CDR3: TGTGCCAGTAAGGGACAGGGGGCGAACACCGGGGAGCTGTTTTTT. Its translation is CASKGQGANTGELFF.

The sample holds one count of this clone. The chain has TRBV7-2 and TRBJ1-2; TRBD1 aligns across 7 bases. The CDR3 runs 14 residues. CDR1 SGHTA and CDR2 FQGNSA come from the germline V gene. V lost 3 bases, J lost 3 bases, and 4 bases stayed unmatched. The CDR3, as DNA: TGTGCCAGCAGCTTCCGGCAGGGGGACTATGGCTACACCTTC. Amino acid sequence: CASSFRQGDYGYTF. The variable domain in full, with the rest retrieved from reference TRBV7-2 and TRBJ1-2, is GAGVSQSPSNKVTEKGKDVELRCDPISGHTALYWYRQSLGQGLEFLIYFQGNSAPDKSGLPSDRFSAERTGGSVSTLTIQRTQQEDSAVYLCASSFRQGDYGYTFGSGTRLTVV.

The chain links TRBV5-4 to TRBJ1-1; 8 bases are a match to TRBD1. This CDR3 spans 13 amino acids. Per germline, CDR1 SGHNT and CDR2 YYREEE (reference sequence). V lost 5 bases and J lost 4; bases outside the gene matches: 4. The DNA for the CDR3 is TGTGCCAGCAGTCGGACAGGGAGCACTGAAGCTTTCTTT. Translation gives CASSRTGSTEAFF.

The chain combines TRBV19 with TRBJ2-3; TRBD2 aligns across 8 bases. V dropped 10 bases and J dropped 0; count of bases not matched to a gene: 6. The CDR3 runs to 14 residues. The germline gives CDR1 LNHDA, CDR2 SQIVND (reference sequence). As DNA, the CDR3 is TGTGCCATCGACGGGGGGGCGAGCACAGATACGCAGTATTTT. Its translation is CAIDGGASTDTQYF.

This rearrangement joins TRBV2 to TRBJ2-2; D perhaps matches TRBD1 (5 bases). CDR3 length equals 16 residues. Trimming stripped 7 bases from V and 1 base from J, with 16 bases between. The germline V gene has CDR1 SNHLY and CDR2 FYNNEI. The CDR3 protein is CASNAPWGENTGELFF. The CDR3 coding sequence is TGTGCCAGCAATGCCCCCTGGGGCGAGAACACCGGGGAGCTGTTTTTT.

The chain combines TRBV2 with TRBJ1-2; D not certain. V was pared by 4 bases and J by 5 bases, with 14 bases between. CDR3 length equals 14 residues. CDR1 SNHLY and CDR2 FYNNEI come from the germline V gene. The CDR3 sequence: CASSVVASPYGYTF. CDR3 nucleotide sequence: TGTGCCAGCAGTGTGGTGGCCTCACCTTATGGCTACACCTTC.

A few counts support this clone. This chain uses TRBV6-5 with TRBJ2-7, with D perhaps TRBD1 (6 bases). V was pared by 6 bases and J by 3 bases, with 12 bases between. This CDR3 has 13 amino acids. Germline V gene data show CDR1 as MNHEY and CDR2 as SVGAGI. The CDR3 DNA reads as TGTGCCAGCAGGAACCGGGACAACTACGAGCAGTACTTC. This sequence encodes CASRNRDNYEQYF.

The chain couples TRBV15 to TRBJ2-6, with D maybe TRBD2 (6 bases). Per the germline V gene, CDR1 is LNHNV and CDR2 is YYDKDF (reference sequence). Between the trimmed V and J ends, which lost 4 bases and 0 bases, there was a span of 7 bases. The CDR3 runs to 15 residues. This chain's CDR3 is CATSMGGSGANVLTF. The CDR3 DNA sequence: TGTGCCACCAGCATGGGAGGCTCTGGGGCCAACGTCCTGACTTTC.

The chain carries TRBV2 and TRBJ1-2, with D possibly matching TRBD1 (6 bases). Per germline, CDR1 SNHLY and CDR2 FYNNEI. Trimming removed 7 bases at V and 6 bases at J, with 15 bases between. There are 13 residues in the CDR3. Here the CDR3 DNA reads TGTGCCAGCAAGTATACAGGGCAGAATGGCTACACCTTC. Amino acids: CASKYTGQNGYTF.

This chain links TRBV9 with TRBJ2-3; TRBD1 matches at 7 bases. The ends lost 4 bases at V and 1 base at J; junction bases unmatched: 9. The CDR3 spans 16 residues. Germline lookup yields CDR1 SGDLS and CDR2 YYNGEE. The CDR3: CASSQGQDRGTDTQYF. The CDR3 nucleotides read TGTGCCAGCAGCCAAGGACAGGACCGCGGCACAGATACGCAGTATTTT.